Below, 31 T cell receptor beta chains from the same sample are listed, as sequenced in a study of T and B cells in COVID-19 patients. Each TRB amplification used about 230-550 ng of genomic DNA from blood. Multiplex PCR with BIOMED2 TRB-A/B primer pools amplified TRB rearrangements. TCRdb reprocessed the multiplex PCR reads via MiXCR and lists one record per CDR3 protein. Among 20,000 or so distinct CDR3 sequences listed, over 25% were seen once. Sequencing was carried out using blood. The receptors were sampled from a human donor who had recovered from COVID-19.

The chain is built from TRBV18 and TRBJ2-5; 7 nucleotides agree with TRBD2. The CDR3 covers 15 residues. J was trimmed by 1 base and V by 2 bases; bases with no gene match: 4. Per germline, CDR1 KGHSH and CDR2 LQKENI. Written as DNA, the CDR3 is TGTGCCAGCTCACCAGTACAGCGGGGCCAAGAGACCCAGTACTTC. This translates into CASSPVQRGQETQYF.

This chain joins TRBV6-5 and TRBJ2-4, with D possibly being TRBD1 or TRBD2 (5 bases each). V shed 0 bases and J shed 4 bases, with 10 bases lying between them. The CDR3 length is 15 residues. Per the germline V gene, CDR1 is MNHEY and CDR2 is SVGAGI. The CDR3 is CASSYSGDGKNIQYF. The CDR3 DNA is TGTGCCAGCAGTTACTCGGGGGACGGTAAAAACATTCAGTACTTC.

This clonotype is a singleton in its sample. The chain joins TRBV6-4 to TRBJ2-2; TRBD2 agrees at 7 bases. The trim removed 8 bases at V and 3 bases at J, leaving 6 bases unmatched. This CDR3 is 14 amino acids long. The germline V gene encodes CDR1 MRHNA and CDR2 SNTAGT. CDR3 sequence: CASSREADTGELFF. The DNA for the CDR3 is TGTGCCAGCTCCCGGGAGGCCGACACCGGGGAGCTGTTTTTT.

V and J are TRBV7-6 and TRBJ2-2; no firm D call. Trimming shortened V by 3 bases and J by 2 bases, and 10 bases separated the two germline ends. The CDR3 consists of 15 residues. Looked up from germline, CDR1 is SGHVS and CDR2 is FNYEAQ. CDR3 bases: TGTGCCAGCAGCTTCGGGCTAGAAAACACCGGGGAGCTGTTTTTT. Its translation: CASSFGLENTGELFF.

This clonotype was seen many times. The chain recombines TRBV27 with TRBJ2-5; D might be TRBD2 (7 bases). The V end was cut by 2 bases, the J end by 4 bases, with 11 bases between. This CDR3 is 14 amino acids long. Germline V CDR1 and CDR2: MNHEY, SMNVEV (reference sequence). DNA for the CDR3: TGTGCCAGCAGTTTAGCGGGGGCAGCAGAGACCCAGTACTTC. This gives the protein CASSLAGAAETQYF.

This clonotype came up a few times. The V and J genes are TRBV6-5 and TRBJ2-7; D might be TRBD1 or TRBD2, each matching 5 bases. This CDR3 is 13 amino acids long. Trimming left V 0 bases short and J 6 bases short, with 9 bases between. Germline-derived CDR1 and CDR2 are MNHEY and SVGAGI. In nucleotides, the CDR3 is TGTGCCAGCAGTTACTCGCCTGGGGGCGAGCAGTACTTC. Translated: CASSYSPGGEQYF.

This chain links TRBV11-1 with TRBJ2-7; 11 positions agree with TRBD1. The trim removed 5 bases at V and 6 bases at J, leaving 6 bases unmatched. The CDR3 length is 14 residues. Germline V gene lookup returns CDR1 SGHAT and CDR2 FQDESV (reference sequence). This chain's CDR3 is CASSPGQGAGEQYF. The DNA for the CDR3 is TGTGCCAGCAGCCCCGGACAGGGGGCCGGCGAGCAGTACTTC.

This clonotype was counted between two and nine times. The chain carries TRBV7-9 and TRBJ2-2, with TRBD2 as a possible D gene (6 bases). Trimming cost V 5 bases and J 2 bases, with 12 bases left between them. The CDR3 loop spans 15 amino acids. Germline loops: CDR1 SEHNR, CDR2 FQNEAQ (reference sequence). In nucleotides, the CDR3 is TGTGCCAGCAGCGCGGTCGGGGGAAACACCGGGGAGCTGTTTTTT. Protein product: CASSAVGGNTGELFF.

This clonotype has a handful of counts. J is TRBJ2-2 and V is TRBV12-3 or TRBV12-4; a possible D gene is TRBD1 (5 bases). The CDR3 extends over 17 amino acids. V was trimmed by 6 bases and J by 5 bases, leaving 22 bases between them. The CDR3 DNA is TGTGCCAGCAGCATTTGGGTTGGCAGGGTAATGACCGGGGAGCTGTTTTTT. Amino acid sequence: CASSIWVGRVMTGELFF.

The chain has TRBV20-1 and TRBJ2-7; TRBD2 aligns across 16 bases. Germline CDR1 and CDR2: DFQATT and SNEGSKA (reference sequence). The CDR3 has 16 residues. V lost 6 bases and J lost 0; bases outside the gene matches: 5. The DNA of the CDR3 is TGCAGTGCCGGGACTAGCGGGGGGGGAAGCTCCTACGAGCAGTACTTC. As protein: CSAGTSGGGSSYEQYF.

This rearrangement joins TRBV5-4 to TRBJ2-1; 7 nucleotides match TRBD2. Germline loops: CDR1 SGHNT, CDR2 YYREEE (reference sequence). Losses at the gene ends were 2 bases for V and 4 bases for J; bases not matched to a gene: 6. This CDR3 spans 15 amino acids. Written as DNA, the CDR3 is TGTGCCAGCAGCTTTAGCGGGTCGGGGTACAATGAGCAGTTCTTC. Translating gives CASSFSGSGYNEQFF. Using reference TRBV5-4 and TRBJ2-1 for the parts outside the CDR3, the full variable domain is ETGVTQSPTHLIKTRGQQVTLRCSSQSGHNTVSWYQQALGQGPQFIFQYYREEENGRGNFPPRFSGLQFPNYSSELNVNALELDDSALYLCASSFSGSGYNEQFFGPGTRLTVL.

With regard to this clonotype: This may be a read error: a much more frequent sequence differs by one nucleotide. This chain connects TRBV29-1 to TRBJ1-1; no clear D gene. V dropped 6 bases and J dropped 1 base, with 9 bases sitting between them. The CDR3 consists of 12 residues. In germline, CDR1 is SQVTM, CDR2 ANQGSEA. The CDR3 protein is CSVLHRNTEAFF. In DNA, the CDR3 is TGCAGCGTCCTACACAGGAACACTGAAGCTTTCTTT. Looking up the rest from reference TRBV29-1 and TRBJ1-1 gives the full variable domain: SAVISQKPSRDICQRGTSLTIQCQVDSQVTMMFWYRQQPGQSLTLIATANQGSEATYESGFVIDKFPISRPNLTFSTLTVSNMSPEDSSIYLCSVLHRNTEAFFGQGTRLTVV.

This clonotype was recorded a few times. This rearrangement joins TRBV5-6 to TRBJ2-1; 9 positions agree with TRBD2. Germline V gene lookup returns CDR1 SGHDT and CDR2 YYEEEE. V lost 2 bases to trimming and J lost 6 bases; unmatched junction nucleotides: 6. The CDR3 sequence is 15 residues long. CDR3 in DNA: TGTGCCAGCAGCTTTTTTAGCGGGAGATTCAATGAGCAGTTCTTC. It encodes CASSFFSGRFNEQFF.

By share, this clonotype counts as medium-sized. V is TRBV29-1 and J is TRBJ2-5; D remains unclear. The CDR3 runs 10 residues. Germline V gene sequence: CDR1 SQVTM, CDR2 ANQGSEA. Trimming removed 4 bases from V and 5 bases from J, with 5 bases in between. The CDR3 DNA reads TGCAGCGTTGTTGAGGAGACCCAGTACTTC. Protein sequence: CSVVEETQYF.

This clonotype appeared a few times. This sequence joins TRBV6-5 and TRBJ2-3; 12 bases are shared with TRBD2. Germline trimming cut 6 bases from V and 6 bases from J; bases unmatched to any gene: 7. The CDR3 contains 15 residues. The germline gives CDR1 MNHEY, CDR2 SVGAGI. CDR3 in amino acids: CASSRRLAGVDTQYF. CDR3 nucleotide sequence: TGTGCCAGCAGCCGGAGACTAGCGGGAGTGGATACGCAGTATTTT.

J is TRBJ2-1 and V is TRBV12-3 or TRBV12-4; the match to TRBD2 covers 11 bases. The CDR3 contains 14 residues. V gave up 7 bases and J gave up 6 bases; unmatched junction bases: 5. CDR3 in amino acids: CASTFSGRGNEQFF. CDR3 DNA sequence: TGTGCCAGCACCTTTAGCGGGAGGGGCAATGAGCAGTTCTTC.

At least ten counts were recorded for this clonotype. The rearrangement uses TRBV6-5 and TRBJ2-3; perhaps TRBD1 as D (6 bases). This CDR3 has 15 residues. Germline V gene data show CDR1 as MNHEY and CDR2 as SVGAGI. Between the trimmed V and J ends, which lost 7 bases and 5 bases, there was a span of 19 bases. CDR3 region: CASTPNDRHGDTQYF. The CDR3 DNA sequence: TGTGCCAGCACCCCAAACGACAGGCACGGAGATACGCAGTATTTT.

At least ten counts were recorded for this clonotype. The J gene is TRBJ2-2, the V gene TRBV11-2; 7 nucleotides align to TRBD2. The CDR3 has 14 residues. Germline lookup yields CDR1 SGHAT and CDR2 FQNNGV. The V segment lost 8 bases and the J segment 3 bases; nucleotides outside the gene matches: 6. CDR3 DNA sequence: TGTGCCAGCGGTTTGGGACTATACACCGGGGAGCTGTTTTTT. Protein product: CASGLGLYTGELFF.

By share, this clonotype ranks as medium-sized. The genes are TRBV29-1 and TRBJ2-3; D unresolved. CDR1 is SQVTM, CDR2 ANQGSEA, per germline. The CDR3 covers 12 residues. V shed 6 bases and J shed 1 base, with 8 bases lying between them. CDR3 nucleotides: TGCAGCGTGGATTCGGGCACAGATACGCAGTATTTT. Translating gives CSVDSGTDTQYF.

The chain employs TRBV10-3 and TRBJ2-2, with 7 bases matching TRBD1. Germline CDR1 ENHRY, CDR2 SYGVKD. V shed 3 bases, J shed 7 bases, and the junction held 8 bases outside the gene matches. The CDR3 contains 15 residues. The CDR3 spells CAISDRGSWNGELFF. The CDR3 bases are TGTGCCATCAGTGACAGGGGGAGCTGGAACGGGGAGCTGTTTTTT.

The V and J genes are TRBV6-5 and TRBJ2-1; the D call may be TRBD1 or TRBD2 (6 bases each). CDR3 length equals 15 residues. Germline V gives CDR1 MNHEY, CDR2 SVGAGI. Deletions cut 9 bases from V and 0 bases from J, with 15 bases between. DNA for the CDR3: TGTGCCAGTGAGGGGGGACCTAGCTCCTACAATGAGCAGTTCTTC. Its translation: CASEGGPSSYNEQFF.

This clonotype was seen a handful of times. The genes are TRBV5-1 and TRBJ2-5; weak D call: TRBD1 (5 bases). From germline, CDR1 is SGHRS and CDR2 YFSETQ. This CDR3 is 15 amino acids long. Between the trimmed V and J ends, which lost 0 bases and 4 bases, there was a span of 13 bases. In nucleotides, the CDR3 is TGCGCCAGCAGCTTGGAAGGGGTCGTGTTAGAGACCCAGTACTTC. This gives the protein CASSLEGVVLETQYF.

The chain combines TRBV6-5 with TRBJ1-2; D is uncertain. CDR1 and CDR2 from the germline V gene are MNHEY and SVGAGI. The V and J ends lost 7 bases and 1 base respectively, with 13 bases between them. This CDR3 is built from 14 residues. CDR3 nucleotide sequence: TGTGCCAGCACCTCGGAGAAGAGTAACTATGGCTACACCTTC. Encoded protein: CASTSEKSNYGYTF.

This chain uses TRBV5-4 with TRBJ2-3, with 11 bases aligning to TRBD2. V lost 3 bases to trimming and J lost 3 bases; unmatched junction nucleotides: 9. Germline V gene lookup returns CDR1 SGHNT and CDR2 YYREEE (reference sequence). This CDR3 spans 17 amino acids. As DNA, the CDR3 is TGTGCCAGCAGCTCTGTTAGCGGGGGGGGTGGTACAGATACGCAGTATTTT. It yields the protein CASSSVSGGGGTDTQYF.

At least ten counts were recorded for this clonotype. This chain connects TRBV30 to TRBJ2-3, with 7 positions matching TRBD2. Trimming at V came to 4 bases and at J to 5 bases, leaving 6 bases not matched to a gene. This CDR3 is 13 amino acids long. CDR1 and CDR2 (germline): GTSNPN, SVGIG (reference sequence). CDR3 bases: TGTGCCTGGATGGGGGGAGGGTTAGATACGCAGTATTTT. Its protein product is CAWMGGGLDTQYF.

This clonotype has only a few counts. The chain has TRBV5-5 and TRBJ1-5; 9 bases are shared with TRBD1. Germline V lookup: CDR1 SGHKS, CDR2 YYEKEE (reference sequence). The CDR3 consists of 14 residues. Unmatched junction bases numbered 1, after V lost 1 base and J lost 5 bases. The CDR3 sequence: CASSLRQGDQPQHF. CDR3 sequence (DNA): TGTGCCAGCAGCTTGCGACAGGGGGATCAGCCCCAGCATTTT.

The chain joins TRBV6-5 to TRBJ2-5; 12 positions agree with TRBD2. Germline V CDR1 and CDR2: MNHEY, SVGAGI. The CDR3 runs 14 residues. V shed 8 bases and J 5 bases; nucleotides not matched to a gene: 6. CDR3 sequence reads: CASGGLAGLETQYF. The CDR3 DNA follows: TGTGCCAGCGGAGGACTAGCGGGATTGGAGACCCAGTACTTC.

The J gene is TRBJ2-7, the V gene TRBV5-6; 7 bases match TRBD1. The CDR3 totals 13 residues. V was pared by 4 bases and J by 5 bases, with 6 bases of the junction left unmatched. The V gene's germline CDR1 is SGHDT and CDR2 YYEEEE. The CDR3 sequence is CASSLGQIDEQYF. CDR3 sequence (DNA): TGTGCCAGCAGCCTGGGACAGATCGACGAGCAGTACTTC.

This sequence joins TRBV6-4 and TRBJ1-6; tentatively, D is TRBD1 (6 bases). V was shortened by 3 bases and J by 8 bases, with 8 bases between the two germline ends. CDR3 size: 13 residues. Looked up from germline, CDR1 is MRHNA and CDR2 is SNTAGT. The CDR3 here is CASSDGGYSPLHF. For the CDR3, the DNA is TGTGCCAGCAGTGATGGGGGCTATTCACCCCTCCACTTT.

This chain connects TRBV14 to TRBJ2-3; D is ambiguous. The CDR3 consists of 18 residues. V was shortened by 4 bases and J by 1 base, with 21 bases between the two germline ends. CDR1 is SGHDN, CDR2 FVKESK, per germline. DNA for the CDR3: TGTGCCAGCAGCCCTCTTGCTGGGCGGCTCTGGGGCACAGATACGCAGTATTTT. Protein product: CASSPLAGRLWGTDTQYF.

This clonotype was counted between two and nine times. The chain has TRBV7-2 and TRBJ2-5; D may match TRBD1 or TRBD2 (5 bases each). From germline, CDR1 is SGHTA and CDR2 FQGNSA. The CDR3 runs to 12 residues. V gave up 3 bases and J gave up 4 bases, with 6 bases separating them. The DNA of the CDR3 is TGTGCCAGCAGCTTTGGGGGAGAGACCCAGTACTTC. It translates to CASSFGGETQYF.